The 18 T cell receptor beta chains reported below all come from one sample, sequenced in a study of blood T cell repertoires in COVID-19. The table came from immunoSEQ multiplex PCR; TCRdb's copy has only in-frame clones and leaves some out. The repertoire includes 300,000 or so clones, 70% to 90% of them detected once, and 3% to 4% sits in the top ten. The specimen was peripheral blood. The receptors were gathered from a middle-aged woman with acute or convalescent COVID-19.

DNA of the CDR3: TGTGCCACGTGGACATACCACTCCGGGAACACTGAAGCTTTCTTT. Encoded protein: CATWTYHSGNTEAFF. V is TRBV19 and J is TRBJ1-1; TRBD1 is a possible D gene (5 bases). Trimming removed 10 bases from V and 1 base from J, with 19 bases in between. The CDR3 consists of 15 residues. Germline V gives CDR1 LNHDA, CDR2 SQIVND (reference sequence). The full variable domain, with the rest looked up from reference TRBV19 and TRBJ1-1, is DGGITQSPKYLFRKEGQNVTLSCEQNLNHDAMYWYRQDPGQGLRLIYYSQIVNDFQKGDIAEGYSVSREKKESFPLTVTSAQKNPTAFYLCATWTYHSGNTEAFFGQGTRLTVV.

The genes are TRBV10-3 and TRBJ2-2; D possibly corresponds to TRBD1 (6 bases). V lost 8 bases, J lost 0 bases, and 16 bases lay in between. The CDR3 sequence is 16 residues long. The germline V gene has CDR1 ENHRY and CDR2 SYGVKD. As DNA, the CDR3 is TGTGCCATCCCGGGGCAGGGGCCCGCGAACACCGGGGAGCTGTTTTTT. Its translation is CAIPGQGPANTGELFF.

This chain uses TRBV7-2 with TRBJ1-4, with 7 bases matching TRBD1. V shed 5 bases, J shed 5 bases, and the junction held 8 bases outside the gene matches. Looked up from germline, CDR1 is SGHTA and CDR2 is FQGNSA. CDR3 length: 15 residues. Here the CDR3 DNA reads TGTGCCAGCAGCCCCCAGGGGGGCGGAAATGAAAAACTGTTTTTT. This codes for CASSPQGGGNEKLFF.

The rearrangement joins TRBV2 to TRBJ2-7; 11 positions match TRBD1. The V and J ends lost 4 bases and 4 bases, in that order; junction bases with no gene match: 6. This CDR3 contains 15 residues. In germline, CDR1 is SNHLY, CDR2 FYNNEI. This chain's CDR3 is CASSGGQGALYEQYV. The CDR3 region has the DNA TGTGCCAGCAGTGGCGGACAGGGGGCATTGTACGAGCAGTACGTC.

The CDR3 sequence: CASSGGVSGNTIYF. The CDR3 coding sequence is TGTGCCAGCTCCGGGGGGGTCTCTGGAAACACCATATATTTT. V usage is TRBV6-6 and J usage is TRBJ1-3; maybe TRBD1 (5 bases). Germline CDR1 MNHNY, CDR2 SVGAGI (reference sequence). V was cut by 8 bases and J by 0 bases, with 11 bases left in between. The CDR3 runs to 14 residues.

This clone was observed once. V usage is TRBV5-6 and J usage is TRBJ1-4, with TRBD1 matching over 9 bases. J was trimmed by 5 bases and V by 3 bases; bases with no gene match: 14. Germline CDR1 is SGHDT and CDR2 is YYEEEE. This CDR3 comprises 18 residues. DNA for the CDR3: TGTGCCAGCAGCTCGCGTCGTGCGCAAGGACAGGGGAATGAAAAACTGTTTTTT. Its protein is CASSSRRAQGQGNEKLFF.

This sequence joins TRBV29-1 and TRBJ2-5; TRBD2 is a possible D gene (5 bases). This CDR3 spans 14 amino acids. The V gene lost 2 bases and the J gene lost 6 bases, with 16 bases spanning the gap. The germline CDR1 and CDR2 sequences are SQVTM and ANQGSEA. The CDR3 DNA reads as TGCAGCGTTGAACGTCCCCCCCGGGAACAGACCCAGTACTTC. Its translation: CSVERPPREQTQYF.

This clone was recorded only once. At one end the junction does not follow the germline gene, possibly because of a read error. The chain joins TRBV11-2 to TRBJ2-5; D may be TRBD1 (6 bases). In germline, CDR1 is SGHAT, CDR2 FQNNGV. The CDR3 extends over 11 amino acids. Here the CDR3 reads CASSLDRQGNF. CDR3 nucleotide sequence: TGTGCCAGCAGCTTAGATCGGCAGGGGAACTTC.

This chain links TRBV4-1 with TRBJ1-2; no firm D call. Germline assignment: CDR1 MGHRA and CDR2 YSYEKL. The CDR3 runs to 14 residues. V was cut by 3 bases and J by 7 bases, with 15 bases left in between. In nucleotides, the CDR3 is TGCGCCAGCAGCCAGGATCAGGTGGTTCGTGGCTACACCTTC. The encoded protein is CASSQDQVVRGYTF.

CDR3 sequence reads: CASSATGQVGGYTF. The CDR3 nucleotides read TGTGCCAGCAGCGCTACGGGACAGGTTGGTGGCTACACCTTC. This rearrangement joins TRBV3-1 (or the pseudogene TRBV3-2) to TRBJ1-2; 8 nucleotides align to TRBD1. This CDR3 comprises 14 residues. Trimming at V came to 5 bases and at J to 7 bases, leaving 9 bases not matched to a gene. The V gene's germline CDR1 is LGHDT and CDR2 YNNKEL (reference sequence).

The V and J genes are TRBV2 and TRBJ1-5; D unresolved. The germline gives CDR1 SNHLY, CDR2 FYNNEI. Trimming pared 7 bases from V and 10 bases from J, leaving 14 bases between. This CDR3 has 12 residues. This CDR3 reads CASMAGEGPQHF. The CDR3 DNA reads TGTGCCAGCATGGCGGGAGAAGGACCCCAGCATTTT.

The chain recombines TRBV7-9 with TRBJ1-6, with TRBD1 matching over 8 bases. The CDR3 spans 17 residues. CDR1 is SEHNR and CDR2 is FQNEAQ in the germline V gene (reference sequence). Unmatched junction bases numbered 9, after V lost 1 base and J lost 7 bases. Written as DNA, the CDR3 is TGTGCCAGCAGCTTAGGAGGCCAGGGGGCGAACAATTCACCCCTCCACTTT. Protein: CASSLGGQGANNSPLHF. Supplemented by reference TRBV7-9 and TRBJ1-6, the full variable domain reads DTGVSQNPRHKITKRGQNVTFRCDPISEHNRLYWYRQTLGQGPEFLTYFQNEAQLEKSRLLSDRFSAERPKGSFSTLEIQRTEQGDSAMYLCASSLGGQGANNSPLHFGNGTRLTVT.

This clone has only one observation. For the CDR3, the DNA is TGTGCCAGCAGTTCCCCGACTAGCGGGGTAGGTGAGACCCAGTACTTC. This codes for CASSSPTSGVGETQYF. The V call is TRBV28, the J call TRBJ2-5, with 11 bases identical to TRBD2. V was pared by 4 bases and J by 5 bases, with 9 bases of the junction left unmatched. This CDR3 has 16 residues. CDR1 and CDR2 (germline): MDHEN, SYDVKM.

This rearrangement joins TRBV7-6 to TRBJ1-3; TRBD1 might be the D (6 bases). The CDR3 has 17 amino acids. Germline V gene sequence: CDR1 SGHVS, CDR2 FNYEAQ. The V end was cut by 5 bases, the J end by 1 base, with 18 bases between. CDR3 in amino acids: CASSANPGAQSGNTIYF. The CDR3 coding sequence is TGTGCCAGCAGCGCCAACCCAGGGGCGCAATCTGGAAACACCATATATTTT.

This chain connects TRBV2 to TRBJ1-1; weak D call: TRBD1 (6 bases). V was shortened by 6 bases and J by 7 bases, with 15 bases between the two germline ends. The germline gives CDR1 SNHLY, CDR2 FYNNEI. This CDR3 has 13 residues. The chain's CDR3 is CASRLTRDNEAFF. CDR3 nucleotides: TGTGCCAGCAGACTGACCCGGGACAATGAAGCTTTCTTT.

The chain uses TRBV10-2 and TRBJ2-1, with TRBD2 matching 8 bases. Unmatched junction bases numbered 7, after V lost 6 bases and J lost 3 bases. The CDR3 length is 15 residues. The germline gives CDR1 WSHSY, CDR2 SAAADI. Written as DNA, the CDR3 is TGCGCCAGCAGCGACATAGCGGGGCACTACAATGAGCAGTTCTTC. It translates to CASSDIAGHYNEQFF.

This chain joins TRBV9 and TRBJ1-2; tentatively, D is TRBD1 (6 bases). Between the trimmed V and J ends, which lost 7 bases and 7 bases, there was a span of 20 bases. The CDR3 consists of 14 residues. CDR1 is SGDLS, CDR2 YYNGEE, per germline. In nucleotides, the CDR3 is TGTGCCAGCCTTAGCTCGACAGGATTTGGTGGCTACACCTTC. This translates into CASLSSTGFGGYTF.

This clone was counted once. The chain recombines TRBV10-3 with TRBJ1-1; D not resolved. V lost 3 bases, J lost 10 bases, and 12 bases lay in between. Germline CDR1 is ENHRY and CDR2 is SYGVKD. This CDR3 spans 12 amino acids. CDR3: CAISDQAGGAFF. The CDR3 coding sequence is TGTGCCATCAGTGACCAGGCGGGAGGAGCTTTCTTT.